Below, 23 T cell receptor beta chains from the same sample are listed, as sequenced in a study of blood T cell repertoires in COVID-19. Generated by immunoSEQ multiplex PCR, the TCRdb table keeps only in-frame clones and is missing some. The table has fewer than 300,000 clones, around 90% seen once. Sequenced: PBMCs or T cells enriched from blood (not recorded which). The receptors come from a woman aged 25 to 39 who had recovered from COVID-19.

This rearrangement joins TRBV28 to TRBJ1-4; D unresolved. Germline assignment: CDR1 MDHEN and CDR2 SYDVKM. This CDR3 has 14 residues. V was pared by 5 bases and J by 0 bases, with 7 bases between. In DNA, the CDR3 is TGTGCCAGCAGTCTCATAGCAACTAATGAAAAACTGTTTTTT. Protein: CASSLIATNEKLFF.

The chain links TRBV6-2 or TRBV6-3 to TRBJ1-3; D remains unclear. Germline CDR1 and CDR2: MNHEY and SVGEGT. The V end was cut by 6 bases, the J end by 2 bases, with 11 bases between. This CDR3 comprises 14 residues. The CDR3 is CASSRRGTGNTIYF. The CDR3, as DNA: TGTGCCAGCAGCCGACGGGGAACTGGAAACACCATATATTTT.

The CDR3 loop is CASSLVSQETQYF. In nucleotides, the CDR3 is TGTGCCAGCAGCTTAGTGAGCCAAGAGACCCAGTACTTC. The gene calls are TRBV7-9 and TRBJ2-5; D uncertain. The CDR3 runs 13 residues. Germline V gene lookup returns CDR1 SEHNR and CDR2 FQNEAQ (reference sequence). V gave up 1 base and J gave up 1 base, with 4 bases separating them.

The chain uses TRBV9 and TRBJ1-1; no clear D. CDR3 length equals 17 residues. Deletions cut 0 bases from V and 3 bases from J, with 18 bases between. The V gene's germline CDR1 is SGDLS and CDR2 YYNGEE. CDR3 nucleotides: TGTGCCAGCAGCGTAGAAGCGTTATTCGTCACGGACACTGAAGCTTTCTTT. It is translated as CASSVEALFVTDTEAFF.

This rearrangement joins TRBV7-9 to TRBJ2-1; D may be TRBD1 (5 bases). V lost 2 bases and J lost 10, with 9 bases in between. The CDR3 has 12 amino acids. Germline V CDR1 and CDR2: SEHNR, FQNEAQ (reference sequence). The CDR3 region has the DNA TGTGCCAGCAGCTTAACTGGGGCGGAGCAGTTCTTC. Protein: CASSLTGAEQFF.

V and J are TRBV10-3 and TRBJ2-7; TRBD2 matches at 8 bases. This CDR3 is built from 16 residues. V shed 3 bases, J shed 3 bases, and the junction held 10 bases outside the gene matches. Per the germline V gene, CDR1 is ENHRY and CDR2 is SYGVKD. DNA of the CDR3: TGTGCCATCAGTGATCGACTAGCGCATTTTAACTACGAGCAGTACTTC. Translating gives CAISDRLAHFNYEQYF.

With regard to this clone: The junction shows a germline mismatch at one end, possibly a read error. V and J are TRBV19 and TRBJ1-1, with D tentatively TRBD1 (6 bases). Per germline, CDR1 LNHDA and CDR2 SQIVND (reference sequence). This CDR3 region has 12 residues. The CDR3 DNA sequence: TGTGCCAGTAGTGCCGACAGGAGCCAAATCATCTTT. Translated: CASSADRSQIIF.

This sequence joins TRBV6-2 or TRBV6-3 and TRBJ1-5; D is unresolved. Trimming took 0 bases from V and 5 from J, leaving 5 bases between them. Germline V gene lookup returns CDR1 MNHEY and CDR2 SVGEGT. The CDR3 consists of 13 residues. The CDR3, as DNA: TGTGCCAGCAGTTACTCTTTAGATCAGCCCCAGCATTTT. Amino acids: CASSYSLDQPQHF.

The chain couples TRBV5-8 to TRBJ2-7, with D possibly matching TRBD1 (6 bases). CDR3 length equals 12 residues. V lost 4 bases, J lost 5 bases, and 10 bases lay in between. In germline, CDR1 is SGHTS, CDR2 YDEGEE. CDR3 bases: TGTGCCAGCAGCCCCCCAGGGGACGAGCAGTACTTC. It encodes CASSPPGDEQYF.

This chain uses TRBV6-2 or TRBV6-3 with TRBJ1-1; D unresolved. CDR1 and CDR2 (germline): MNHEY, SVGEGT. V was trimmed by 2 bases and J by 5 bases, leaving 12 bases between them. The CDR3 spans 14 residues. As DNA, the CDR3 is TGTGCCAGCAGTTACCTTTCATCCGGGACTGAAGCTTTCTTT. It codes for CASSYLSSGTEAFF.

The rearrangement links TRBV28 to TRBJ2-5; no clear D. CDR1 MDHEN and CDR2 SYDVKM come from the germline V gene. The CDR3 is 15 residues long. Trimming stripped 2 bases from V and 0 bases from J, with 10 bases between. The chain's CDR3 is CASSLGTLYQETQYF. The CDR3 nucleotides are TGTGCCAGCAGTTTAGGCACCCTTTACCAAGAGACCCAGTACTTC.

The rearrangement uses TRBV7-3 and TRBJ2-3; 7 bases align to TRBD2. Trimming removed 2 bases from V and 4 bases from J; junction bases left unmatched: 3. The CDR3 runs 14 residues. Germline V CDR1 and CDR2: SGHTA, FQGTGA. CDR3 in amino acids: CASSLSGGADTQYF. Here the CDR3 DNA reads TGTGCCAGCAGCTTATCTGGGGGGGCAGATACGCAGTATTTT.

This clone was counted a single time. This chain joins TRBV28 and TRBJ2-1; maybe TRBD1 (5 bases). The germline V gene has CDR1 MDHEN and CDR2 SYDVKM. The CDR3 is made up of 12 amino acids. V was clipped by 7 bases and J by 5 bases, with 9 bases between them. Here the CDR3 DNA reads TGTGCCAGCACAGGACAAAACAATGAGCAGTTCTTC. Its translation is CASTGQNNEQFF.

The CDR3 DNA reads TGTGCCAGTAGTATGGGGGGATACAATGAGCAGTTCTTC. Translation gives CASSMGGYNEQFF. The V call is TRBV19, the J call TRBJ2-1; possibly TRBD2 for D (6 bases). The CDR3 runs to 13 residues. V lost 3 bases to trimming and J lost 4 bases, with 7 bases between them. Germline V gives CDR1 LNHDA, CDR2 SQIVND (reference sequence). The full variable domain, in which reference TRBV19 and TRBJ2-1 provide the parts outside the CDR3, is DGGITQSPKYLFRKEGQNVTLSCEQNLNHDAMYWYRQDPGQGLRLIYYSQIVNDFQKGDIAEGYSVSREKKESFPLTVTSAQKNPTAFYLCASSMGGYNEQFFGPGTRLTVL.

The chain uses TRBV6-5 and TRBJ2-7; 10 nucleotides align to TRBD2. Germline trimming cut 7 bases from V and 5 bases from J; bases unmatched to any gene: 5. CDR1 is MNHEY and CDR2 is SVGAGI in the germline V gene. The CDR3 totals 13 residues. This CDR3 is CASTSGSGNEQYF. The CDR3 coding sequence is TGTGCCAGCACTAGCGGGAGTGGGAACGAGCAGTACTTC.

The chain links TRBV5-8 to TRBJ1-6, with D maybe TRBD1 (6 bases). The germline CDR1 and CDR2 sequences are SGHTS and YDEGEE. The CDR3 sequence is 15 residues long. The ends were cut back, 4 bases at V and 9 bases at J, with 17 bases in the middle. The CDR3 spells CASSGSQGLRSPLHF. The CDR3, as DNA: TGTGCCAGCAGCGGTTCACAGGGTCTGCGTTCACCCCTCCACTTT.

The V call is TRBV6-2 or TRBV6-3, the J call TRBJ2-2; D gene ambiguous. V was clipped by 2 bases and J by 5 bases, with 3 bases between them. The CDR3 totals 12 residues. Per the germline V gene, CDR1 is MNHEY and CDR2 is SVGEGT. In nucleotides, the CDR3 is TGTGCCAGCAGTTACCCGACCGGGGAGCTGTTTTTT. The encoded protein is CASSYPTGELFF.

This clone was found once. The chain employs TRBV29-1 and TRBJ1-1; weak D call: TRBD1 (5 bases). Looked up from germline, CDR1 is SQVTM and CDR2 is ANQGSEA. Deletions cut 6 bases from V and 2 bases from J, with 13 bases between. The CDR3 has 13 amino acids. The CDR3 DNA sequence: TGCAGCGTCGTCTCCCAGGGAAACACTGAAGCTTTCTTT. It translates to CSVVSQGNTEAFF.

The chain carries TRBV27 and TRBJ2-7, with TRBD1 identical over 8 bases. The CDR3 covers 14 residues. The V gene end was trimmed by 6 bases and the J gene end by 2 bases; junction bases not matched to a gene: 6. In germline, CDR1 is MNHEY, CDR2 SMNVEV (reference sequence). In DNA form, the CDR3 reads TGTGCCAGCAGCCCGACAGGGGAGGCCTACGAGCAGTACTTC. Translated, it gives CASSPTGEAYEQYF.

The V call is TRBV5-1, the J call TRBJ2-3, with a possible D match to TRBD2 (5 bases). The CDR3 has 15 amino acids. Germline lookup yields CDR1 SGHRS and CDR2 YFSETQ. V was trimmed by 4 bases and J by 0 bases, leaving 12 bases between them. In nucleotides, the CDR3 is TGCGCCAGCAGCCCGTTGGGCGGGAGCACAGATACGCAGTATTTT. This translates into CASSPLGGSTDTQYF.

A single count supports this clone. V usage is TRBV3-1 (or the pseudogene TRBV3-2) and J usage is TRBJ2-3; a weak D match, TRBD2 (6 bases). This CDR3 spans 15 amino acids. V dropped 0 bases and J dropped 0 bases, with 7 bases sitting between them. From germline, CDR1 is LGHDT and CDR2 YNNKEL (reference sequence). CDR3 residues: CASSQDGTSTDTQYF. Here the CDR3 DNA reads TGTGCCAGCAGCCAAGACGGGACTAGCACAGATACGCAGTATTTT.

This clone has only a few counts. The chain recombines TRBV11-2 with TRBJ2-1; 8 positions agree with TRBD2. The CDR3 consists of 16 residues. Germline V gene data show CDR1 as SGHAT and CDR2 as FQNNGV. V gave up 5 bases and J gave up 8 bases; unmatched junction bases: 14. Written as DNA, the CDR3 is TGTGCCAGCAGCATCCGGCCAGGCGGGGGGTTCGATGAGCAGTTCTTC. The encoded protein is CASSIRPGGGFDEQFF. The full variable domain, completed using reference TRBV11-2 and TRBJ2-1, is EAGVAQSPRYKIIEKRQSVAFWCNPISGHATLYWYQQILGQGPKLLIQFQNNGVVDDSQLPKDRFSAERLKGVDSTLKIQPAKLEDSAVYLCASSIRPGGGFDEQFFGPGTRLTVL.

The rearrangement joins TRBV30 to TRBJ2-7; D is undetermined. The ends were cut back, 0 bases at V and 2 bases at J, with 11 bases in the middle. Germline CDR1 GTSNPN, CDR2 SVGIG (reference sequence). The CDR3 length is 14 residues. The CDR3 region is CAWSVLSGTYEQYF. The CDR3 bases are TGTGCCTGGAGTGTACTTTCGGGTACCTACGAGCAGTACTTC. The full variable domain, rest sourced from reference TRBV30 and TRBJ2-7, is SQTIHQWPATLVQPVGSPLSLECTVEGTSNPNLYWYRQAAGRGLQLLFYSVGIGQISSEVPQNLSASRPQDRQFILSSKKLLLSDSGFYLCAWSVLSGTYEQYFGPGTRLTVT.